The present entry profiles one T cell receptor beta chain with its context. As yet, its antigen is unknown. This record belongs to a study of tumor-infiltrating lymphocytes in localized non-small cell lung cancer. Across the study: The cohort mixed smokers and never-smokers, several histologies, and some post-neoadjuvant-chemotherapy samples. Points from the study as a whole: Immunotypes IM1 and IM2 had similar TCR-derived T-cell fractions.

Profiling relied on immunoSEQ multiplex PCR, and the TCRdb table lists in-frame clones only, not all of them. Found here are about 13,000 clones, 75% to 85% of them singletons; the top ten hold under 15%. V was clipped by 2 bases and J by 6 bases, with 14 bases between them. This CDR3 has 14 residues. Germline V gene data show CDR1 as SGHTS and CDR2 as YDEGEE. The sequenced sample consisted of lung tumor tissue. The rearrangement links TRBV5-8 to TRBJ2-5; D perhaps matches TRBD1 (7 bases). The sequence was collected from a human donor with non-small cell lung cancer. The CDR3 loop is CASSFIQGRQTQYF. For the CDR3, the DNA is TGTGCCAGCAGCTTTATACAGGGGAGGCAGACCCAGTACTTC.